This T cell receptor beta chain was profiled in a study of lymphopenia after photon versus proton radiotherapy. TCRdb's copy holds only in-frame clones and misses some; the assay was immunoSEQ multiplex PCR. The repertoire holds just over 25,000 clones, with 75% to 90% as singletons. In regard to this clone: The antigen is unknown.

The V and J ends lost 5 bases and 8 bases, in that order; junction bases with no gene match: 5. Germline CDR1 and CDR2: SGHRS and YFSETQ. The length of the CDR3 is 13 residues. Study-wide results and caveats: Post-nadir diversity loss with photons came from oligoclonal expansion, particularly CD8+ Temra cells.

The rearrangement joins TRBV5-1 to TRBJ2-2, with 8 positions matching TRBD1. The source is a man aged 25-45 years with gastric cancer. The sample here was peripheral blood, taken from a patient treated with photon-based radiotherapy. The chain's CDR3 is CASRGQGVGELFF. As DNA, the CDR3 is TGCGCCAGCAGAGGACAGGGTGTGGGGGAGCTGTTTTTT.